The 21 T cell receptor beta chains below all came from one sample that was sequenced in a study of regulatory T cells in long-lasting Graves disease. Specified time point: persistent/refractory GD, antithyroid drugs over 5 years with positive TRAb. The TCR library used RNA extracted from PBMCs. Construction of the TCR beta libraries employed iRepertoire HTBI primers in conjunction with Arm-PCR of CDR3 regions. TCRdb analysed the multiplex PCR reads with MiXCR anew, one entry per CDR3 protein. Of 300,000 or so distinct CDR3 sequences in the sample, about 20% were seen once. The sample here was peripheral blood mononuclear cells (PBMCs), taken when the disease was refractory, from a patient treated with antithyroid drugs. Receptors originate from a female donor with Graves disease.

This clonotype has more than one count but fewer than ten. This chain connects TRBV6-5 to TRBJ1-5; no definite D call. V lost 2 bases and J 3 bases, leaving 11 bases between the germline ends. The CDR3 loop spans 15 amino acids. Per the germline V gene, CDR1 is MNHEY and CDR2 is SVGAGI. As DNA, the CDR3 is TGTGCCAGCAGTTACGGCCGGGCTCCCAATCAGCCCCAGCATTTT. Translated, it gives CASSYGRAPNQPQHF.

V and J are TRBV28 and TRBJ2-5, with TRBD2 matching 7 bases. V shed 5 bases and J 3 bases; nucleotides not matched to a gene: 9. The CDR3 contains 15 residues. Germline V gene sequence: CDR1 MDHEN, CDR2 SYDVKM. This CDR3 reads CASSTQWGGKETQYF. The CDR3 DNA reads TGTGCCAGCAGTACACAATGGGGGGGTAAAGAGACCCAGTACTTC.

This clonotype was seen ten or more times. This chain uses TRBV28 with TRBJ1-6; 8 nucleotides line up with TRBD1. This CDR3 has 15 residues. Germline trimming cut 4 bases from V and 7 bases from J; bases unmatched to any gene: 6. CDR1 MDHEN and CDR2 SYDVKM come from the germline V gene. The CDR3 DNA follows: TGTGCCAGCAGTTCAACCCGGGACAGGAATTCACCCCTCCACTTT. Translated, it gives CASSSTRDRNSPLHF.

This clonotype was picked up a small number of times. The chain couples TRBV11-2 to TRBJ2-7; 10 bases are a match to TRBD1. The CDR3 covers 14 residues. Germline V gene lookup returns CDR1 SGHAT and CDR2 FQNNGV. Losses at the gene ends were 5 bases for V and 9 bases for J; bases not matched to a gene: 10. This CDR3 reads CASSQGQGEAGQYF. Written as DNA, the CDR3 is TGTGCCAGCAGCCAAGGACAGGGGGAGGCTGGGCAGTACTTC. Complete variable domain (other parts from reference TRBV11-2 and TRBJ2-7): EAGVAQSPRYKIIEKRQSVAFWCNPISGHATLYWYQQILGQGPKLLIQFQNNGVVDDSQLPKDRFSAERLKGVDSTLKIQPAKLEDSAVYLCASSQGQGEAGQYFGPGTRLTVT.

The genes are TRBV5-8 and TRBJ1-6, with 7 nucleotides matching TRBD1. Germline V gives CDR1 SGHTS, CDR2 YDEGEE. This CDR3 has 15 amino acids. V lost 4 bases, J lost 7 bases, and 8 bases stayed unmatched. CDR3 coding DNA: TGTGCCAGCAGCCTTTTGACAGGGCGAAATTCACCCCTCCACTTT. The encoded protein is CASSLLTGRNSPLHF.

This clonotype is medium-sized within its sample. The chain is built from TRBV12-3 or TRBV12-4 and TRBJ1-2; TRBD1 agrees at 9 bases. Trimming removed 4 bases from V and 8 bases from J; junction bases left unmatched: 5. CDR3 length: 13 residues. The CDR3 region is CASSSRDREGYTF. CDR3 DNA: TGTGCCAGCAGTTCACGGGACAGGGAAGGCTACACCTTC.

This clonotype appeared a few times. The chain has TRBV19 and TRBJ1-2; maybe TRBD1 (6 bases). Trimming took off 5 bases at V and 10 bases at J, with 17 bases between the two ends. Germline values: CDR1 LNHDA, CDR2 SQIVND (reference sequence). The CDR3 totals 13 residues. CDR3 sequence reads: CASSSSGAIDYTF. The CDR3 coding sequence is TGTGCCAGTAGTTCCTCAGGGGCTATTGACTACACCTTC.

Many counts were recorded for this clonotype. The chain carries TRBV7-2 and TRBJ2-7; 10 bases match TRBD2. Germline V gives CDR1 SGHTA, CDR2 FQGNSA. There are 15 residues in the CDR3. J was trimmed by 7 bases and V by 1 base; bases with no gene match: 7. This CDR3 reads CASSLDGLAVVEQYF. In DNA form, the CDR3 reads TGTGCCAGCAGCTTAGATGGACTAGCGGTGGTTGAGCAGTACTTC.

The sample holds many counts of this clonotype. The V and J genes are TRBV12-3 or TRBV12-4 and TRBJ1-4, with TRBD1 matching 10 bases. The CDR3 contains 16 residues. The J segment lost 7 bases and the V segment lost 3 bases, leaving 8 bases of the junction unmatched. The CDR3 region is CASSFYRDRGSEKLFF. For the CDR3, the DNA is TGTGCCAGCAGTTTTTACCGGGACAGGGGTAGTGAAAAACTGTTTTTT.

In the case of this clonotype: It differs at one base from a far larger clone, so likely a read error. The chain employs TRBV12-3 or TRBV12-4 and TRBJ2-7; D uncertain. With the DNA end fitting TRBJ2-5 better, the J assignment may be wrong. The CDR3 length is 11 residues. The CDR3 is CVSSPGETQYF. DNA of the CDR3: TGTGTCAGCAGCCCCGGGGAGACCCAGTACTTC.

The gene calls are TRBV12-3 or TRBV12-4 and TRBJ2-7; 10 bases match TRBD1. J gave up 1 base and V 6 bases, and 15 bases lay outside the gene matches. The CDR3 runs 18 residues. The CDR3 region is CASSQDSEWDRGSYEQYF. The CDR3 coding sequence is TGTGCCAGCAGCCAAGATTCGGAATGGGACAGGGGATCCTACGAGCAGTACTTC.

The chain employs TRBV28 and TRBJ2-3; TRBD2 matches 9 bases. This CDR3 has 17 residues. Looked up from germline, CDR1 is MDHEN and CDR2 is SYDVKM. V lost 6 bases and J lost 2; bases outside the gene matches: 12. CDR3 DNA sequence: TGTGCCAGCAGCCTCACTAGCGGGCCTAGCGTCACAGATACGCAGTATTTT. This codes for CASSLTSGPSVTDTQYF.

This clonotype was detected ten times or more. This chain connects TRBV28 to TRBJ2-7; TRBD1 agrees at 7 bases. CDR1 is MDHEN, CDR2 SYDVKM, per germline. The CDR3 has 15 amino acids. After removal of 4 bases from V and 4 bases from J, the junction contained 10 bases not matched to a gene. This chain's CDR3 is CASSSLQGVRYEQYF. The CDR3 nucleotides read TGTGCCAGCAGTTCCCTCCAGGGGGTTAGATACGAGCAGTACTTC.

This clonotype was seen a handful of times. V and J are TRBV6-1 and TRBJ2-2; tentative D call: TRBD1 (5 bases). This CDR3 comprises 16 residues. Germline CDR1 reads MNHNS; CDR2 reads SASEGT. V was pared by 5 bases and J by 3 bases, with 16 bases between. The CDR3 DNA follows: TGTGCCAGCAGTAAAGGGGCCCAACGGGACACCGGGGAGCTGTTTTTT. Its protein product is CASSKGAQRDTGELFF.

The chain joins TRBV7-2 to TRBJ2-1; 8 bases are a match to TRBD2. Germline V gene sequence: CDR1 SGHTA, CDR2 FQGNSA. V lost 3 bases, J lost 8 bases, and 6 bases stayed unmatched. This CDR3 has 14 amino acids. CDR3: CASSFPSGGYEQFF. The CDR3 coding sequence is TGTGCCAGCAGCTTCCCGAGCGGGGGCTATGAGCAGTTCTTC.

This clonotype came up many times. For the CDR3, the DNA is TGTGCCAGCAGTGGAATCGGGACTAGTGGGGAGACCCAGTACTTC. This encodes CASSGIGTSGETQYF. The rearrangement uses TRBV2 and TRBJ2-5; TRBD2 matches 8 bases. V dropped 4 bases and J dropped 5; count of bases not matched to a gene: 9. Germline lookup yields CDR1 SNHLY and CDR2 FYNNEI. This CDR3 has 15 residues.

This clonotype occurred a few times. The genes are TRBV9 and TRBJ2-2, with TRBD2 as a possible D gene (6 bases). The V and J ends lost 3 bases and 6 bases respectively, with 15 bases between them. Germline V CDR1 and CDR2: SGDLS, YYNGEE. This CDR3 has 15 amino acids. CDR3 bases: TGTGCCAGCAGCGGGAGGGAATCCGCGCCCGGGGAGCTGTTTTTT. Its translation: CASSGRESAPGELFF.

In this sample, this clonotype turned up many times. This chain joins TRBV7-2 and TRBJ2-5; a possible D gene is TRBD1 (7 bases). Trimming stripped 5 bases from V and 5 bases from J, with 21 bases between. Germline assignment: CDR1 SGHTA and CDR2 FQGNSA. This CDR3 has 16 amino acids. The CDR3 DNA follows: TGTGCCAGCAGCCGAGGTGGAGGGGGCGGCCCCGAGACCCAGTACTTC. Its protein is CASSRGGGGGPETQYF. Full variable domain (rest looked up from reference TRBV7-2 and TRBJ2-5): GAGVSQSPSNKVTEKGKDVELRCDPISGHTALYWYRQSLGQGLEFLIYFQGNSAPDKSGLPSDRFSAERTGGSVSTLTIQRTQQEDSAVYLCASSRGGGGGPETQYFGPGTRLLVL.

This rearrangement joins TRBV19 to TRBJ1-6, with D possibly being TRBD1 (6 bases). The CDR3 length is 15 residues. Trimming took off 0 bases at V and 7 bases at J, with 10 bases between the two ends. CDR1 LNHDA and CDR2 SQIVND come from the germline V gene (reference sequence). The CDR3 coding sequence is TGTGCCAGTAGTATAGACCGGGACACCAATTCACCCCTCCACTTT. Encoded protein: CASSIDRDTNSPLHF.

The chain couples TRBV4-1 to TRBJ1-5, with D perhaps TRBD1 (6 bases). Germline CDR1 and CDR2: MGHRA and YSYEKL. Trimming shortened V by 0 bases and J by 1 base, and 13 bases separated the two germline ends. The CDR3 covers 17 residues. The CDR3 DNA reads as TGCGCCAGCAGCCAAGAGGGCCCGCAGGGGAGCAATCAGCCCCAGCATTTT. Translated, it gives CASSQEGPQGSNQPQHF.

The rearrangement joins TRBV2 to TRBJ1-3; no reliable D call. Germline V gives CDR1 SNHLY, CDR2 FYNNEI. This CDR3 contains 17 residues. Trimming took 1 base from V and 4 from J, leaving 17 bases between them. This chain's CDR3 is CASSEGLDITGGNTIYF. The CDR3 nucleotides are TGTGCCAGCAGTGAAGGCCTCGACATTACCGGCGGAAACACCATATATTTT.